Listed below are T cell receptor beta chains from one sample, sequenced in a study of T cell repertoires in cytomegalovirus infection. Each CDR3 protein gets one entry after TCRdb re-called the reads with MiXCR. The table includes about 570,000 distinct CDR3 sequences, around 40% detected once. Their target antigens are unknown. The sequences come from cultured PBMCs, collected from culture after CMV antigen stimulation. These receptor sequences come from a human donor in good health (CMV status not recorded). Some clones in this sample may be carry-over from other donors' samples. Each CDR3 is given with its conserved first and last residue.

J | V | CDR3
TRBJ1-4 | TRBV7-6 | CASSPGQGNEKLFF
TRBJ1-5 | TRBV7-2 | CASSFAGRNQPQHF
TRBJ1-1 | TRBV29-1 | CSVEAQSNTEAFF
TRBJ1-1 | TRBV19 | CASAGQGFGTEAFF
TRBJ2-3 | TRBV6-1 | CASSDFRFAGTQYF
TRBJ2-1 | TRBV27 | CASSSDTWGQGTYNEQFF
TRBJ2-1 | TRBV19 | CASSVRLAGGAPNEQFF
TRBJ1-5 | TRBV19 | CASRPIMTVYSNQPQHF
TRBJ2-3 | TRBV7-2 | CASSLVQRIGDTQYF
TRBJ2-3 | TRBV12-3/TRBV12-4 | CASSLAGPVKYF
TRBJ2-1 | TRBV2 | CASSPLLAGVGDEQFF
TRBJ2-7 | TRBV7-9 | CASSQGQANSYEQYF
TRBJ2-3 | TRBV19 | CASSEGQADTQYF
TRBJ2-1 | TRBV4-2 | CASSQTLTSGARFF
TRBJ2-7 | TRBV11-2 | CASSLIDSYEQYF
TRBJ2-1 | TRBV12-3/TRBV12-4 | CASSSYPGTYNEQFF
TRBJ1-5 | TRBV12-3/TRBV12-4 | CASSADRYNQPQHF
TRBJ2-5 | TRBV20-1 | CSASQTQETQYF
TRBJ2-3 | TRBV7-8 | CASSPIWLGRESTDTQYF
TRBJ1-1 | TRBV24-1 | CATSFRGEAFF
TRBJ2-2 | TRBV14 | CASSQGSGTVYTGELFF
TRBJ2-7 | TRBV12-3/TRBV12-4 | CASSQDSGEQYF